Listed below are T cell receptor beta chains from one sample, sequenced in a study of early T cells in non-severe SARS-CoV-2 infection. Via MiXCR, TCRdb re-called the 5' RACE reads, giving one row per CDR3 protein. The data hold about 52,000 distinct CDR3 sequences, with approximately 11% observed a single time. Sequenced: whole blood. The receptors here all came from an adult who was a healthcare worker with PCR-confirmed SARS-CoV-2 infection or an uninfected control (not recorded which). The CDR3 runs from the conserved cysteine through the conserved F or W. The D gene is left open where the match is weak. Expanded clones get a size class; other rows say once, few or many, or leave the size out.

CDR3: CAWSVGQGGYTF; DNA: TGTGCCTGGAGTGTCGGGCAGGGAGGCTACACCTTC; V: TRBV30; D: NA; size: NA; J: TRBJ1-2
CDR3: CASANSGGAWETQYF; DNA: TGTGCCAGCGCAAACTCAGGGGGGGCTTGGGAGACCCAGTACTTC; V: TRBV7-2; D: NA; size: few; J: TRBJ2-5
CDR3: CASSLRGRGSYNEQFF; DNA: TGTGCCAGCAGCTTAAGAGGGCGCGGATCCTACAATGAGCAGTTCTTC; V: TRBV7-8; D: NA; size: NA; J: TRBJ2-1
CDR3: CSARLRNQPQHF; DNA: TGCAGTGCTAGACTCCGCAATCAGCCCCAGCATTTT; V: TRBV20-1; D: NA; size: NA; J: TRBJ1-5
CDR3: CSVGQGVDSPLHF; DNA: TGCAGCGTTGGACAGGGAGTGGATTCACCCCTCCACTTT; V: TRBV29-1; D: TRBD1; size: few; J: TRBJ1-6
CDR3: CASSLRGRTYNSPLHF; DNA: TGTGCCAGCTCACTCCGGGGCAGGACCTATAATTCACCCCTCCACTTT; V: TRBV18; D: NA; size: many; J: TRBJ1-6
CDR3: CASSLWGSNEQYF; DNA: TGTGCCAGCAGCCTGTGGGGTTCGAACGAGCAGTACTTC; V: TRBV3-1; D: NA; size: few; J: TRBJ2-7
CDR3: CASSLDPTETQYF; DNA: TGTGCCAGCAGCTTAGATCCCACAGAGACCCAGTACTTC; V: TRBV11-3; D: NA; size: NA; J: TRBJ2-5
CDR3: CASSFSIGQGNTEAFF; DNA: TGTGCCAGCAGCTTTTCGATTGGACAGGGAAACACTGAAGCTTTCTTT; V: TRBV7-2; D: TRBD1; size: few; J: TRBJ1-1
CDR3: CASTPRRDTRNEQFF; DNA: TGTGCCAGCACCCCTCGGCGGGACACACGGAATGAGCAGTTCTTC; V: TRBV7-2; D: NA; size: NA; J: TRBJ2-1
CDR3: CASRDLLNTGELFF; DNA: TGTGCCAGCCGGGACCTCCTGAACACCGGGGAGCTGTTTTTT; V: TRBV6-1; D: NA; size: many; J: TRBJ2-2
CDR3: CASSLAQVPVSNTGELFF; DNA: TGTGCCAGCAGCTTGGCCCAGGTGCCAGTTTCCAACACCGGGGAGCTGTTTTTT; V: TRBV5-4; D: NA; size: NA; J: TRBJ2-2
CDR3: CSAREGGGRARLVQYF; DNA: TGCAGTGCTAGAGAAGGGGGCGGGAGGGCCCGATTGGTCCAGTACTTC; V: TRBV20-1; D: TRBD2; size: NA; J: TRBJ2-5
CDR3: CASTSEGVLTDTQYF; DNA: TGTGCCAGCACCTCCGAGGGGGTTTTAACAGATACGCAGTATTTT; V: TRBV11-2; D: NA; size: few; J: TRBJ2-3
CDR3: CASSQGSGGPYF; DNA: TGTGCCAGCAGCCAAGGCTCGGGCGGCCCGTACTTC; V: TRBV3-1; D: NA; size: NA; J: TRBJ2-7
CDR3: CASSLRRGDNSPLHF; DNA: TGTGCCAGCAGCCTGCGACGGGGGGATAATTCACCCCTCCACTTT; V: TRBV7-2; D: NA; size: many; J: TRBJ1-6
CDR3: CASSLEGGGRGRISTDTQYF; DNA: TGCGCCAGCAGCCTTGAAGGCGGGGGACGGGGGCGTATCAGCACAGATACGCAGTATTTT; V: TRBV4-3; D: NA; size: many; J: TRBJ2-3
CDR3: CASSPQGQGRAFF; DNA: TGTGCCAGCAGCCCGCAGGGACAGGGGCGCGCTTTCTTT; V: TRBV6-2/TRBV6-3; D: TRBD1; size: NA; J: TRBJ1-1
CDR3: CASSPLEEPRDGEAFF; DNA: TGTGCCAGCAGTCCGTTGGAGGAGCCGAGGGACGGTGAAGCTTTCTTT; V: TRBV5-4; D: NA; size: many; J: TRBJ1-1
CDR3: CSATTSTGRETQYF; DNA: TGCAGTGCCACCACCTCGACAGGACGAGAGACCCAGTACTTC; V: TRBV20-1; D: NA; size: few; J: TRBJ2-5
CDR3: CASSPGLVQADEQFF; DNA: TGTGCCAGCAGCCCCGGACTAGTCCAGGCCGATGAGCAGTTCTTC; V: TRBV4-2; D: TRBD2; size: NA; J: TRBJ2-1
CDR3: CSASRSEGNNQPQHF; DNA: TGCAGTGCTAGTCGGTCGGAGGGGAATAATCAGCCCCAGCATTTT; V: TRBV20-1; D: NA; size: many; J: TRBJ1-5
CDR3: CASRLGYKGERNRRTEAFF; DNA: TGTGCCAGCAGATTAGGCTATAAGGGGGAGCGTAATAGACGGACTGAAGCTTTCTTT; V: TRBV7-8; D: NA; size: many; J: TRBJ1-1
CDR3: CASSSAGAGANVLTF; DNA: TGTGCCAGCAGCTCGGCGGGCGCTGGGGCCAACGTCCTGACTTTC; V: TRBV7-2; D: NA; size: NA; J: TRBJ2-6
CDR3: CASSQQGNGELFF; DNA: TGTGCCAGCAGCCAACAGGGAAACGGGGAGCTGTTTTTT; V: TRBV14; D: NA; size: many; J: TRBJ2-2
CDR3: CASSQDPGFSTEAFF; DNA: TGCGCCAGCAGCCAAGATCCAGGGTTCAGCACTGAAGCTTTCTTT; V: TRBV4-3; D: NA; size: few; J: TRBJ1-1
CDR3: CASSPHRDTQYF; DNA: TGTGCCAGTAGTCCACACCGAGATACGCAGTATTTT; V: TRBV19; D: NA; size: many; J: TRBJ2-3
CDR3: CASSLFFRLRGLGTEAFF; DNA: TGTGCCAGCAGTTTATTTTTCAGGTTGAGGGGGCTCGGCACTGAAGCTTTCTTT; V: TRBV27; D: TRBD1; size: many; J: TRBJ1-1
CDR3: CAIRRDRTTEAFF; DNA: TGTGCCATCCGCCGGGACAGGACCACTGAAGCTTTCTTT; V: TRBV10-3; D: TRBD1; size: NA; J: TRBJ1-1
CDR3: CASSPRGGRANTQYF; DNA: TGTGCCAGCAGCCCCCGCGGGGGGCGCGCAAATACGCAGTATTTT; V: TRBV13; D: TRBD2; size: NA; J: TRBJ2-3
CDR3: CASRKTYERPGNTIYF; DNA: TGTGCCAGCAGGAAGACTTACGAACGCCCTGGAAACACCATATATTTT; V: TRBV6-1; D: NA; size: few; J: TRBJ1-3
CDR3: CASSLSGGAIDTQYF; DNA: TGTGCCAGCAGTTTGAGCGGGGGGGCGATAGATACGCAGTATTTT; V: TRBV6-6; D: TRBD2; size: many; J: TRBJ2-3
CDR3: CASSPRDRGQETQYF; DNA: TGTGCCAGCAGTCCCCGGGACAGGGGCCAAGAGACCCAGTACTTC; V: TRBV12-3/TRBV12-4; D: TRBD1; size: many; J: TRBJ2-5
CDR3: CASSLGRGQSPLHF; DNA: TGCGCCAGCAGCTTGGGCAGGGGGCAGTCACCCCTCCACTTT; V: TRBV5-1; D: TRBD1; size: few; J: TRBJ1-6
CDR3: CATEGDTQYF; DNA: TGTGCCACCGAAGGCGATACGCAGTATTTT; V: TRBV19; D: NA; size: few; J: TRBJ2-3
CDR3: CSAPPPGETQYF; DNA: TGCAGTGCCCCTCCCCCCGGAGAGACCCAGTACTTC; V: TRBV20-1; D: NA; size: few; J: TRBJ2-5
CDR3: CASKPSSGANVLTF; DNA: TGTGCCAGCAAACCGAGCTCTGGGGCCAACGTCCTGACTTTC; V: TRBV7-3; D: NA; size: few; J: TRBJ2-6